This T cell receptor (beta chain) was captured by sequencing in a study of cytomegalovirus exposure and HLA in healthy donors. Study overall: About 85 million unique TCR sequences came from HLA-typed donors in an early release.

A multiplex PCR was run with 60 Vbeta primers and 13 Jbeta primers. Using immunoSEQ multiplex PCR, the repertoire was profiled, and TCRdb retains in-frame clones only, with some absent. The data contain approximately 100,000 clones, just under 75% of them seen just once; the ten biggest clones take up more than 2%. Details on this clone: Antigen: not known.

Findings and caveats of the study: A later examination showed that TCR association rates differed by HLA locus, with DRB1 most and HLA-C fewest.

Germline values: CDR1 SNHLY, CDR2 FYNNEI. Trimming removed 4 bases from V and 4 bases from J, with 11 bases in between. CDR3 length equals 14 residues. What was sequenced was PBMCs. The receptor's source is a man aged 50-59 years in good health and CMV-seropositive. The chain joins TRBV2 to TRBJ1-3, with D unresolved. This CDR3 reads CASSVSRGGNTIYF. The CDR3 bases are TGTGCCAGCAGTGTATCCCGTGGCGGAAACACCATATATTTT.